This T cell receptor (beta chain) was sequenced during a study of vaccination effects on CD4 cells after COVID-19. ViraFEST used viral peptide pools to expand antigen-specific CD4+ T cells before sequencing. Investigators separated out CD4+ T cells once approximately 11 days of culture had passed. Vaccinees lacked prior SARS-CoV-2 infection and tested negative for nucleocapsid antibodies. Study results and caveats: Few convalescent patients, and no early post-infection timepoints, were available to the study.

Details on this clone: Its antigen remains unknown.

Measured with immunoSEQ multiplex PCR; TCRdb has only the in-frame clones, and not every one. Among 67,000 or so clones, roughly 72% were seen once, and the ten largest hold 4%. The CDR3 loop spans 17 amino acids. Germline V gene lookup returns CDR1 MNHEY and CDR2 SVGEGT. Trimming cost V 5 bases and J 1 base; bases outside gene matches: 13. This specimen consisted of CD4+ T cells from PBMCs cultured with HCoV-OC43 spike peptides, obtained before COVID-19 vaccination. Subset: HCoV-OC43 spike overlapping peptide pool stimulation. The sequence came from a human donor who received a COVID-19 vaccine. This chain uses TRBV6-2 or TRBV6-3 with TRBJ2-7; 8 positions match TRBD2. The DNA for the CDR3 is TGTGCCAGCAGTAGATTCCGAAGCGGGGGTTTTTCCTACGAGCAGTACGTC. Protein: CASSRFRSGGFSYEQYV.